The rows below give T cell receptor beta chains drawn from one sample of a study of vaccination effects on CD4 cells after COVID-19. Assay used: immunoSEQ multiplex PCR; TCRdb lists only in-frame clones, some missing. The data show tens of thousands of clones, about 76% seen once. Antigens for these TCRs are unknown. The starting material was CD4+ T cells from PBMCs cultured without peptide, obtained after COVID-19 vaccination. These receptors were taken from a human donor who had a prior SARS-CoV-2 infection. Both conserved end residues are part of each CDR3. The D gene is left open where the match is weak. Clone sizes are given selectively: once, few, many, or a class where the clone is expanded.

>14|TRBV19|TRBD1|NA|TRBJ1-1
CASRAGGIDTEAFF
TGTGCCAGTAGGGCAGGGGGCATCGACACTGAAGCTTTCTTT
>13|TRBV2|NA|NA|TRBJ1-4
CATTGTGNEKLFF
TGTGCCACCACCGGGACGGGTAATGAAAAACTGTTTTTT
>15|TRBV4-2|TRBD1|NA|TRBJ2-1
CASSPRDRVPNEQFF
TGTGCCAGCAGCCCCCGGGACAGGGTTCCCAATGAGCAGTTCTTC
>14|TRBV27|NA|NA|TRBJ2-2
CASRTYANTGELFF
TGTGCCAGTAGGACGTACGCGAACACCGGGGAGCTGTTTTTT
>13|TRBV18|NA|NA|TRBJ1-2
CASSPMGSRGYTF
TGTGCCAGCTCACCAATGGGGTCCCGCGGCTACACCTTC
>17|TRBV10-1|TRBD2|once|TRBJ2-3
CASSESRPGGHTDTQYF
TGCGCCAGCAGTGAATCACGACCGGGAGGTCACACAGATACGCAGTATTTT
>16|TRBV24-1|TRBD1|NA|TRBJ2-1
CATSDKRSNRGHEQFF
TGTGCCACCAGTGATAAAAGGTCCAACAGGGGGCATGAGCAGTTCTTC
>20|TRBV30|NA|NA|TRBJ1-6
CAWRGPRDSVLAWDDSPLHF
TGTGCCTGGAGGGGCCCCCGAGACAGTGTCCTAGCTTGGGATGATTCACCCCTCCACTTT
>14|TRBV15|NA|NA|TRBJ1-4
CATSRYATNEKLFF
TGTGCCACCAGCAGATATGCAACTAATGAAAAACTGTTTTTT
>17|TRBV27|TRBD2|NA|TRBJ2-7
CASSSRAPLREFYEQYF
TGTGCCAGCAGTTCTCGAGCCCCCCTGCGGGAGTTCTACGAGCAGTACTTC
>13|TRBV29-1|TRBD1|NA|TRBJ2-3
CSFRQGGTDTQYF
TGCAGCTTTCGACAGGGGGGCACAGATACGCAGTATTTT
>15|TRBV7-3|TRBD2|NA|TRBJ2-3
CASSESGRGTDTQYF
TGTGCCAGCAGCGAGAGCGGGAGGGGCACAGATACGCAGTATTTT
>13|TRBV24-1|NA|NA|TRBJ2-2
CATGAQGSGELFF
TGTGCCACGGGAGCGCAGGGGTCCGGGGAGCTGTTTTTT
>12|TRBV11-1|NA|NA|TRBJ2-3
CASSLNRNTQYF
TGTGCCAGCAGCTTAAATAGGAATACGCAGTATTTT
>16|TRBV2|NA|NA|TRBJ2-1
CASSPGPLNSLDEQFF
TGTGCCAGCAGTCCTGGGCCCCTAAATTCCCTAGATGAGCAGTTCTTC
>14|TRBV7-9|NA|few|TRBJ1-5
CASSLWGGNQPQHF
TGTGCCAGCAGCTTATGGGGTGGCAATCAGCCCCAGCATTTT
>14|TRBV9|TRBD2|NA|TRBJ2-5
CASSAPTSEETQYF
TGTGCCAGCAGCGCCCCGACTAGCGAGGAGACCCAGTACTTC
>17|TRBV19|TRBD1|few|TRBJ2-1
CASSQGQVVFQNNEQFF
TGTGCCAGTAGTCAGGGACAGGTAGTTTTCCAAAACAATGAGCAGTTCTTC
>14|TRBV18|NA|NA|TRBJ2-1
CASSPLAEDNEQFF
TGTGCCAGCTCACCACTCGCGGAGGACAATGAGCAGTTCTTC
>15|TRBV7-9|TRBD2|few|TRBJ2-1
CASSLALAGYNEQFF
TGTGCCAGCAGCTTAGCTCTAGCGGGCTACAATGAGCAGTTCTTC
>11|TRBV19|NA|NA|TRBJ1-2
CASHRNYGYTF
TGTGCCAGCCACAGGAACTATGGCTACACCTTC
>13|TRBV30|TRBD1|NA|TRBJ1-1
CAQDRVGNTEAFF
TGTGCCCAGGACAGGGTCGGGAACACTGAAGCTTTCTTT
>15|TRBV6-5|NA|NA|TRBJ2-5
CASSYRVRALETQYF
TGTGCCAGCAGTTACAGGGTTCGGGCATTAGAGACCCAGTACTTC
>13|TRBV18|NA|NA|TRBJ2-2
CASSFGTTGELFF
TGTGCCAGCTCATTCGGGACCACCGGGGAGCTGTTTTTT
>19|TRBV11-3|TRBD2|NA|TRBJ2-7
CASSPTWNPSGGQIYEQYF
TGTGCCAGCAGCCCTACGTGGAACCCCTCGGGAGGACAAATTTACGAGCAGTACTTC
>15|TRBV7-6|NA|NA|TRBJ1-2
CASSDWRRGDYGYTF
TGTGCCAGCAGCGATTGGAGGCGAGGGGACTATGGCTACACCTTC
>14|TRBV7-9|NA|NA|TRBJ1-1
CASSHTTGNTEAFF
TGTGCCAGCAGCCACACAACAGGGAACACTGAAGCTTTCTTT
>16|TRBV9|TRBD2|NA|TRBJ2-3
CASSVSGRPGTDTQYF
TGTGCCAGCAGCGTAAGCGGGAGACCGGGGACAGATACGCAGTATTTT
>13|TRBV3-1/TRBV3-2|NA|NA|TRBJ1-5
CASSQYLNQPQHF
TGTGCCAGCAGCCAATACCTGAATCAGCCCCAGCATTTT
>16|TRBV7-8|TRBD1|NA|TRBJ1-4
CASSLRRGQTNEKLFF
TGTGCCAGCAGCTTGAGGAGGGGGCAAACTAATGAAAAACTGTTTTTT
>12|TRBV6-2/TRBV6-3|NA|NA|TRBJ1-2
CASSKGTEGYTF
TGTGCCAGCAGTAAAGGGACGGAAGGCTACACCTTC
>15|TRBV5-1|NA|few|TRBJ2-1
CASSLGQGSYNEQFF
TGCGCCAGCAGCTTGGGGCAGGGATCCTACAATGAGCAGTTCTTC
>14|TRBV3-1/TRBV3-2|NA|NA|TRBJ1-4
CASSQGRADEKLFF
TGTGCCAGCAGCCAAGGGCGGGCGGATGAAAAACTGTTTTTT
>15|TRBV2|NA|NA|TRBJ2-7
CASSAGWGGGYEQYF
TGTGCCAGCAGTGCCGGGTGGGGGGGCGGTTACGAGCAGTACTTC
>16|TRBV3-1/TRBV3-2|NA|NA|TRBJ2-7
CASSPVPGHGVYEQYF
TGTGCCAGCAGCCCTGTACCGGGACATGGAGTCTACGAGCAGTACTTC
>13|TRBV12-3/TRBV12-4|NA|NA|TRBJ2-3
CASSLSVTDTQYF
TGTGCCAGCAGTTTAAGTGTCACAGATACGCAGTATTTT
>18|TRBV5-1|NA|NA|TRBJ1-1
CASSLSGFARSVNTEAFF
TGCGCCAGCAGCTTGAGTGGTTTCGCGCGGAGCGTGAACACTGAAGCTTTCTTT
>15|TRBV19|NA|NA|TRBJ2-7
CASSIGADASYEQYF
TGTGCCAGTAGTATAGGGGCGGACGCCTCCTACGAGCAGTACTTC
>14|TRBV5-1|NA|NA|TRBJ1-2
CASSEGTAAYGYTF
TGCGCCAGCAGCGAAGGGACGGCCGCCTATGGCTACACCTTC
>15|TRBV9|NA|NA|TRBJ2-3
CASSAPGPNTDTQYF
TGTGCCAGCAGCGCCCCGGGACCAAACACAGATACGCAGTATTTT
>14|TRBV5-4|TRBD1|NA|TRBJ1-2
CASSPQGARSGYTF
TGTGCCAGCAGTCCACAGGGGGCTAGGAGTGGCTACACCTTC
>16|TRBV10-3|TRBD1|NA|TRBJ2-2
CAIRSAPGQDTGELFF
TGTGCCATCAGATCGGCGCCGGGACAGGACACCGGGGAGCTGTTTTTT
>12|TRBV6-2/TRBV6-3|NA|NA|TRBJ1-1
CASSNGVTEAFF
TGTGCCAGCAGTAATGGGGTTACTGAAGCTTTCTTT
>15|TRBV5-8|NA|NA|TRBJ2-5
CASSPSGYSQETQYF
TGTGCCAGCAGCCCCTCGGGGTACAGCCAAGAGACCCAGTACTTC
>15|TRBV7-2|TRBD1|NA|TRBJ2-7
CASSLVSGGNYEQYF
TGTGCCAGCAGCTTAGTCTCAGGGGGCAACTACGAGCAGTACTTC
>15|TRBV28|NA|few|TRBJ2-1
CASSVGTWSYNEQFF
TGTGCCAGCAGTGTGGGGACATGGTCCTACAATGAGCAGTTCTTC
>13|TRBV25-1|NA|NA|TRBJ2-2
CATHSGNTGELFF
TGTGCCACCCATAGCGGTAACACCGGGGAGCTGTTTTTT
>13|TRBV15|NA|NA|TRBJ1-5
CATSRDGLKPQHF
TGTGCCACCAGCAGGGACGGACTTAAGCCCCAGCATTTT
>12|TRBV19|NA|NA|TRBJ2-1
CASSTPSWEQFF
TGTGCCAGTAGTACCCCGAGTTGGGAGCAGTTCTTC
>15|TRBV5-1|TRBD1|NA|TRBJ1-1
CASSGRTGEVTEAFF
TGCGCCAGCAGCGGGCGGACAGGGGAAGTTACTGAAGCTTTCTTT
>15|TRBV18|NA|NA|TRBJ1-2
CASSPRNGADYGYTF
TGTGCCAGCTCACCACGTAATGGGGCTGACTATGGCTACACCTTC
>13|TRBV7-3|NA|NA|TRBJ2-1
CASSLTAGNEQFF
TGTGCCAGCAGCTTAACGGCGGGCAATGAGCAGTTCTTC
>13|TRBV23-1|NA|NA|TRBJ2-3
CANLGGWTDTQYF
TGCGCTAACTTGGGGGGCTGGACAGATACGCAGTATTTT